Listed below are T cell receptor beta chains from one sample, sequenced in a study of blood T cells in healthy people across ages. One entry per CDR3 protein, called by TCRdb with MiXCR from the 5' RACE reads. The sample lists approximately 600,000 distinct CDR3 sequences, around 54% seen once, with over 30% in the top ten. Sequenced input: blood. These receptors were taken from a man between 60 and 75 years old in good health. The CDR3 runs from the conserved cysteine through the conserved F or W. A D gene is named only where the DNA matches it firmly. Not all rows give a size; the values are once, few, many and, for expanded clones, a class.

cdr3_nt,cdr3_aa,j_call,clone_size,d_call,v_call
TGTGCCAGCAGCTTAGCATCCACTTTATATGGCTACACCTTC,CASSLASTLYGYTF,TRBJ1-2,NA,NA,TRBV7-2
TGCGCCAGCAGCTTCGGGGGACCGGCTGAGACCCAGTACTTC,CASSFGGPAETQYF,TRBJ2-5,NA,NA,TRBV5-1
TGTGCCAGCAAGCCCGGTCAGGACTATGGCTACACCTTC,CASKPGQDYGYTF,TRBJ1-2,NA,NA,TRBV6-6
TGTGCCAGCAGCCCAAATGGTCAGGGCAGAGATACGCAGTATTTT,CASSPNGQGRDTQYF,TRBJ2-3,few,NA,TRBV6-5
TGTGCCAGCAGCTCTGACAGGAATGAAAAACTGTTTTTT,CASSSDRNEKLFF,TRBJ1-4,NA,NA,TRBV7-2
TGCGCCAGCAGCCAAGATGCCGGGGGTCAAGGGGTGGGGAAACTGTTTTTT,CASSQDAGGQGVGKLFF,TRBJ1-4,NA,NA,TRBV4-1
TGTGCCATCAGGAGTCAGGGGGGAGGGAATGAGCAGTTCTTC,CAIRSQGGGNEQFF,TRBJ2-1,once,NA,TRBV10-3
TGCAGCGTTACTAGCGGCTCCTACAATGAGCAGTACTTC,CSVTSGSYNEQYF,TRBJ2-7,NA,TRBD2,TRBV29-1
TGTGCCAGCACCACGCCGGGGCGGGGGGGCCTCGATGAGCAGTTCTTC,CASTTPGRGGLDEQFF,TRBJ2-1,few,TRBD2,TRBV9
TGTGCCAGCAGATTAGACAGCTCTGGGGCCAACGTCCTGACTTTC,CASRLDSSGANVLTF,TRBJ2-6,NA,NA,TRBV2
TGTGCCAGCAGCTACGTATGGTTTCAGCCCCAGCATTTT,CASSYVWFQPQHF,TRBJ1-5,NA,NA,TRBV5-5